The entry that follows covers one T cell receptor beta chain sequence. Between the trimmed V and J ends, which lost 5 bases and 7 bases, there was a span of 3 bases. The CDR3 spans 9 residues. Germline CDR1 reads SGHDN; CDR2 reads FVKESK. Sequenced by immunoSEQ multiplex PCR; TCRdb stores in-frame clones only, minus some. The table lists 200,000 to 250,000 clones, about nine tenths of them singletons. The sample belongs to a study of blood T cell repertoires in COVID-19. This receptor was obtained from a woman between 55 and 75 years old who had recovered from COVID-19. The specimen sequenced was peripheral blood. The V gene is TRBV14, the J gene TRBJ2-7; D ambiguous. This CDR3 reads CASSTEQYF. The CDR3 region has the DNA TGTGCCAGCAGCACAGAGCAGTACTTC.